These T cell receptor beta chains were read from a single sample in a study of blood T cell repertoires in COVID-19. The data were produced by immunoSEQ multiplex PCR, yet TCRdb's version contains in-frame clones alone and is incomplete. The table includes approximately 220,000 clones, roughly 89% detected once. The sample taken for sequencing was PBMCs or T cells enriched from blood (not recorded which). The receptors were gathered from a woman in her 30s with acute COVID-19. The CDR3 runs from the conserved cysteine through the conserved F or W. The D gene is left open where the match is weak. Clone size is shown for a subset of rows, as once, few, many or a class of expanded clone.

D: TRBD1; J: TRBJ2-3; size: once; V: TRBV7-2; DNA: TGTGCCAGCAGCTTATCAGGGGGCCGCACAGATACGCAGTATTTT; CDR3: CASSLSGGRTDTQYF
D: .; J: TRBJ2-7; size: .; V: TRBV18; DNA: TGTGCCAGCTCACCGGGCTCAGTCGCCAACGAGCAGTACTTC; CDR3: CASSPGSVANEQYF
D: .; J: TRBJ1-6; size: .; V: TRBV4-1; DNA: TGCGCCAGCAGCCAGAGTCAAATGGCGGGGCAACTCAATTCACCCCTCCACTTT; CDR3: CASSQSQMAGQLNSPLHF
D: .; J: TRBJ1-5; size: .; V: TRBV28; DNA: TGTGCCAGTGACGGACAGCTTAGCAATCAGCCCCAGCATTTT; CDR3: CASDGQLSNQPQHF
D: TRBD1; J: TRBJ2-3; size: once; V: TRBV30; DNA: TGTGCCTGGACCGTTGGACAGGGCACAGATACGCAGTATTTT; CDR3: CAWTVGQGTDTQYF
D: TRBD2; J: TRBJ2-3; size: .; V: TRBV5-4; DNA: TGTGCCAGCAGCTTTTCCCTAGCGGGGGGCCGGATCTCGGATACGCAGTATTTT; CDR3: CASSFSLAGGRISDTQYF
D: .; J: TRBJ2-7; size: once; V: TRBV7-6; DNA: TGTGCCAGCAGCTTACCAGGGGTCTACGAGCAGTACTTC; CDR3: CASSLPGVYEQYF
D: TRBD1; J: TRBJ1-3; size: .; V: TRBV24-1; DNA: TGTGCCCAAGCCCGGGGACAGGGGAGCTCTGGAAACACCATATATTTT; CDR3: CAQARGQGSSGNTIYF
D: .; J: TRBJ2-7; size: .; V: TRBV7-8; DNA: TGTGCCAGCAGCTTAAGTGGGGAGGAAAAACACTACGAGCAGTACTTC; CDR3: CASSLSGEEKHYEQYF
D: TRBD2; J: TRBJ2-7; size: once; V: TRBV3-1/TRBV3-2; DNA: TGTGCCAGCAGCCGTAGCGGGGGCTCCTACGAGCAGTACTTC; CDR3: CASSRSGGSYEQYF
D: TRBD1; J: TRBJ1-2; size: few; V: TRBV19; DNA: TGTGCCAGTAGTCCCGACAGGGAGAGTGGCTACACCTTC; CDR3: CASSPDRESGYTF
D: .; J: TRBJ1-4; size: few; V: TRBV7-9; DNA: TGTGCCAGCAGCCACACAGGGACAACTAATGAAAAACTGTTTTTT; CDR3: CASSHTGTTNEKLFF
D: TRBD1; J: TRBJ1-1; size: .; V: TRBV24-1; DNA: TGTGCCACCAGTCCACGGGGACAGGGGACTGAAGCTTTCTTT; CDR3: CATSPRGQGTEAFF
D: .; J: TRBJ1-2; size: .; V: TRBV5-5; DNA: TGTGCCAGCAGCTTGGCCCCCGCCGGGGGAGGCTATGGCTACACCTTC; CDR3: CASSLAPAGGGYGYTF
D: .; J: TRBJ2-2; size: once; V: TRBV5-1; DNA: TGCGCCAGCAGCTCCAACGCAGCGTTTATCGCCGGGGAGCTGTTTTTT; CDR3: CASSSNAAFIAGELFF
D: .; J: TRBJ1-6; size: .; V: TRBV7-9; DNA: TGTGCCAGCAGCGCACAGGTGGGATCCTATAATTCACCCCTCCACTTT; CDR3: CASSAQVGSYNSPLHF
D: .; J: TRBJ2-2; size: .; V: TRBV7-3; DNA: TGTGCCAGCAGCCAAGCGTTCGGGGAGCTGTTTTTT; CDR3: CASSQAFGELFF
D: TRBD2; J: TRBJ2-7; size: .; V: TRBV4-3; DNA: TGCGCCAGCAGCCAAGATTTCGGAGCGGGGGGTGCCTACGAGCAGTACTTC; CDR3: CASSQDFGAGGAYEQYF
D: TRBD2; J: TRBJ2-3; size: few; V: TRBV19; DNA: TGTGCCAGTAGTATAGCTAGCGGGGCCACCAATACGCAGTATTTT; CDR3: CASSIASGATNTQYF
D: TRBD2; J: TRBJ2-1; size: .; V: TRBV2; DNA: TGTGCCAGCAGTTGGACTAGCGGGGGGGTGGATGAGCAGTTCTTC; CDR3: CASSWTSGGVDEQFF
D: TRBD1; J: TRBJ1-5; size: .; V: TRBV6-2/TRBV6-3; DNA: TGTGCCAGCAGTCCAGACAGGGAGGCTCAGCCCCAGCATTTT; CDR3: CASSPDREAQPQHF
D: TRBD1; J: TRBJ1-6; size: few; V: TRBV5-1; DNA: TGCGCCAGCAGCTTGGCCTTGGACAGGGCAGCAAATTCACCCCTCCACTTT; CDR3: CASSLALDRAANSPLHF
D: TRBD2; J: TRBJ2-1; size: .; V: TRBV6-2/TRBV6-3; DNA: TGTGCCAGCAGTTACTCGAGACGGGGGGGAGACAATGAGCAGTTCTTC; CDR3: CASSYSRRGGDNEQFF
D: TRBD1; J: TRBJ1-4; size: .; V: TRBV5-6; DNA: TGTGCCAGCAGCGCGACAGGGGATTCGGCTAATGAAAAACTGTTTTTT; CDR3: CASSATGDSANEKLFF
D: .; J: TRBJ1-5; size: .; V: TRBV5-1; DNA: TGCGCCAGCAGCTTGGGGTCGGGGTCCAATCAGCCCCAGCATTTT; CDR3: CASSLGSGSNQPQHF
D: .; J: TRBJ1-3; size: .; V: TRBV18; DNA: TGTGCCAGCTCTCTGCAGGGCCCTAATTCGGGAAACACCATATATTTT; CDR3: CASSLQGPNSGNTIYF
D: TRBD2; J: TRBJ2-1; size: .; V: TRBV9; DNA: TGTGCCAGCAGCGCAGACGAGCGGGGGGGCTCCTACAATGAGCAGTTCTTC; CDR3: CASSADERGGSYNEQFF
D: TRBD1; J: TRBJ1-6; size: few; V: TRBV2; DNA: TGTGCCAGCAGGGACAGGGGCGCACTAAGGTATTCACCCCTCCACTTT; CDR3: CASRDRGALRYSPLHF
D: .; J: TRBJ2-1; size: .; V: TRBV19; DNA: TGTGCCAGTAGTATGCAGGGAAAGGGTGAGCAGTTCTTC; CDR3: CASSMQGKGEQFF
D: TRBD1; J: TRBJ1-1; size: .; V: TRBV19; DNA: TGTGCCAGTAGTTCCCCGACAGGGGAGGTTGGTGAAGCTTTCTTT; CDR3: CASSSPTGEVGEAFF
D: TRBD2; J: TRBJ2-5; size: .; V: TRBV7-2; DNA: TGTGCCAGCAGCTTTATAGCGGGGGCTCAAGAGACCCAGTACTTC; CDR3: CASSFIAGAQETQYF
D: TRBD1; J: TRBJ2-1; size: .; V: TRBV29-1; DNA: TGCAGCGTCCCTACCGGGACAGGGTCCGGTGAGCAGTTCTTC; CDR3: CSVPTGTGSGEQFF
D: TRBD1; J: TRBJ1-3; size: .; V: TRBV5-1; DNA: TGCGCCAGCACCCGCGGGACAGGCTCTGGAAACACCATATATTTT; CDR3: CASTRGTGSGNTIYF
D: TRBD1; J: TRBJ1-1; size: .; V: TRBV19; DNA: TGTGCCAGTAGTATAGGACAGGGGGTGACTTCTGAAGCTTTCTTT; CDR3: CASSIGQGVTSEAFF
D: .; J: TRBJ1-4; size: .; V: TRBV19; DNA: TGTGCCAGTAGTATCCGCGGGGAGGGCAGCGAAAAACTGTTTTTT; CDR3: CASSIRGEGSEKLFF
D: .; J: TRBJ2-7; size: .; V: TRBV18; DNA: TGTGCCAGCTCACTCGACTTACTAGTCTACGAGCAGTACTTC; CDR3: CASSLDLLVYEQYF
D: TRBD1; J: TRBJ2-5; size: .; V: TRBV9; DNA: TGTGCCAGCAGCACGGGACAGAGTCAAGAGACCCAGTACTTC; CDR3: CASSTGQSQETQYF
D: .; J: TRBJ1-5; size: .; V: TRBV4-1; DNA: TGCGCCAGCAGCCAAGATAGAGGACTGAATCAGCCCCAGCATTTT; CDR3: CASSQDRGLNQPQHF
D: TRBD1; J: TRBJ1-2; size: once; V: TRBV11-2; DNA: TGTGCCAGCAGCTTAGGACAGGGGGTCGGCTACACCTTC; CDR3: CASSLGQGVGYTF
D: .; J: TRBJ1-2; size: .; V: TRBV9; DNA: TGTGCCAGCAGCGCGGGGACAAGCCTAGTGGGGTCTTCCGGCTACACCTTC; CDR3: CASSAGTSLVGSSGYTF
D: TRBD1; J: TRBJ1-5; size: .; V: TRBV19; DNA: TGTGCCAGTAGTATCCAGGGTTCACAGGGGAATCCCCAGCATTTT; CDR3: CASSIQGSQGNPQHF